A selection of T cell receptor beta chains follows, all from one sample in a study of shared clonotypes between healthy human individuals. Produced via immunoSEQ multiplex PCR; TCRdb's table is partial and in-frame only. This table holds just over 2,000,000 clones, roughly 94% found once. Sequenced: naive CD4+ T cells sorted from blood. These receptors all come from a man aged 18 to 30 in good health. The CDR3 runs from the conserved cysteine through the conserved F or W. Each record gives: J gene, V gene, clone size, D gene, CDR3 protein, CDR3 DNA. The D gene is left open where the match is weak. Rows give clone size only sometimes, using once, few, many, or a class for an expanded clone.

>TRBJ2-1|TRBV5-4|-|-
CASSLASRGPGNEQFF
TGTGCCAGCAGCTTGGCCTCGAGAGGGCCCGGGAATGAGCAGTTCTTC
>TRBJ2-7|TRBV7-9|-|TRBD1
CASSPDPGQFYEQYF
TGTGCCAGCAGCCCTGATCCGGGACAGTTCTACGAGCAGTACTTC
>TRBJ1-6|TRBV28|-|TRBD1
CASISLGQGRSPLHF
TGTGCCAGCATCAGTTTAGGACAGGGAAGATCACCCCTCCACTTT
>TRBJ1-3|TRBV6-5|-|-
CASRDRFSGNTIYF
TGTGCCAGCAGAGACAGATTCTCTGGAAACACCATATATTTT
>TRBJ2-6|TRBV4-3|once|TRBD2
CASSQERAGVYSGANVLTF
TGCGCCAGCAGCCAAGAGAGGGCGGGAGTGTACTCTGGGGCCAACGTCCTGACTTTC
>TRBJ1-6|TRBV6-5|-|TRBD1
CASRPGTGGGSPLHF
TGTGCCAGCAGACCCGGGACAGGGGGGGGTTCACCCCTCCACTTT
>TRBJ2-3|TRBV5-1|-|-
CASSLDGTTDTQYF
TGCGCCAGCAGCTTGGACGGGACTACAGATACGCAGTATTTT
>TRBJ2-5|TRBV6-5|-|-
CASSYPENKETQYF
TGTGCCAGCAGTTACCCAGAAAACAAAGAGACCCAGTACTTC
>TRBJ1-3|TRBV5-4|-|-
CASSLDSSGNTIYF
TGTGCCAGCAGCCTGGACAGCTCTGGAAACACCATATATTTT
>TRBJ1-1|TRBV10-3|once|-
CAIRTGTVNTEAFF
TGTGCCATCAGAACCGGGACGGTGAACACTGAAGCTTTCTTT
>TRBJ2-1|TRBV14|-|-
CASSQPSSPARFF
TGTGCCAGCAGTCAACCTTCGTCCCCGGCGCGGTTCTTC
>TRBJ1-2|TRBV4-1|-|-
CASSHGGSNYGYTF
TGCGCCAGCAGCCACGGGGGAAGCAACTATGGCTACACCTTC
>TRBJ2-5|TRBV25-1|-|-
CASRRTLGETQYF
TGTGCCAGCAGACGGACCTTGGGAGAGACCCAGTACTTC
>TRBJ1-5|TRBV19|-|TRBD1
CASSRGQGQPQHF
TGTGCCAGTAGTAGGGGACAGGGTCAGCCCCAGCATTTT
>TRBJ1-1|TRBV11-2|-|-
CATSLVPTGPTEAFF
TGTGCCACCTCCCTAGTCCCCACTGGGCCCACTGAAGCTTTCTTT
>TRBJ2-2|TRBV5-1|-|-
CASSLGPFSGPGTGELFF
TGCGCCAGCAGCTTGGGGCCTTTTAGCGGCCCGGGCACCGGGGAGCTGTTTTTT
>TRBJ2-7|TRBV7-9|-|-
CASSVGRSISYEQYF
TGTGCCAGCAGCGTGGGACGGTCGATCTCCTACGAGCAGTACTTC
>TRBJ2-1|TRBV29-1|-|-
CSVGWVSRNYNEQFF
TGCAGCGTTGGGTGGGTTAGCAGGAACTACAATGAGCAGTTCTTC
>TRBJ2-1|TRBV6-5|-|-
CASGSAMVNEQFF
TGTGCCAGCGGGTCGGCTATGGTCAATGAGCAGTTCTTC
>TRBJ2-5|TRBV27|-|-
CASSLSAAQTKQTQYF
TGTGCCAGCAGTTTATCCGCGGCCCAGACTAAACAGACCCAGTACTTC
>TRBJ1-6|TRBV5-1|few|-
CASSPDQNSPLHF
TGCGCCAGCAGCCCCGATCAGAATTCACCCCTCCACTTT
>TRBJ1-6|TRBV18|-|TRBD1
CASSLPGQQLSPLHF
TGTGCCAGCTCACTACCGGGACAGCAACTTTCACCCCTCCACTTT
>TRBJ1-2|TRBV6-6|-|TRBD1
CASSSPNRGPYGYTF
TGTGCCAGCAGTTCCCCAAACAGGGGCCCCTATGGCTACACCTTC
>TRBJ1-6|TRBV12-5|-|-
CASGLVLGEAIYNSPLHF
TGTGCTAGTGGTTTGGTACTTGGGGAGGCCATCTATAATTCACCCCTCCACTTT
>TRBJ2-4|TRBV5-1|-|-
CASSLEGAQAKNIQYF
TGCGCCAGCAGCTTGGAGGGCGCACAAGCCAAAAACATTCAGTACTTC
>TRBJ2-2|TRBV7-2|-|-
CASSLAPMMAGSGELFF
TGTGCCAGCAGCTTAGCGCCAATGATGGCCGGCTCGGGGGAGCTGTTTTTT
>TRBJ2-7|TRBV5-1|-|TRBD2
CASSAGSSSGSYEQYF
TGCGCCAGCAGCGCGGGGTCGTCTAGCGGGAGTTACGAGCAGTACTTC
>TRBJ2-5|TRBV6-5|-|TRBD2
CASSYAASGSQETQYF
TGTGCCAGCAGTTACGCCGCTAGCGGGTCACAAGAGACCCAGTACTTC
>TRBJ2-7|TRBV6-6|-|-
CASSYTTYYEQYF
TGTGCCAGCAGTTATACAACTTACTACGAGCAGTACTTC
>TRBJ2-7|TRBV6-1|-|-
CAAVDGWGIHEQYF
TGTGCCGCAGTGGATGGGTGGGGGATCCACGAGCAGTACTTC